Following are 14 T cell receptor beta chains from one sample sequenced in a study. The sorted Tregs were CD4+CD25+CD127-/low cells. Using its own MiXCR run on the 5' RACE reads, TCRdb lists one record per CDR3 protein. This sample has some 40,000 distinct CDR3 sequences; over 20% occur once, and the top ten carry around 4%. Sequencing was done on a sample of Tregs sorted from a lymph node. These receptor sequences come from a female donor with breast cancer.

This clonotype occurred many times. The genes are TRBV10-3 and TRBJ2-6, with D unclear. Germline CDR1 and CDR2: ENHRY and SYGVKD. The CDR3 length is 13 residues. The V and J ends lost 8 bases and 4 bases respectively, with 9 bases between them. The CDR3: CAIGKPGANVLTF. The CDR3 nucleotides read TGTGCCATCGGGAAGCCCGGGGCCAACGTCCTGACTTTC.

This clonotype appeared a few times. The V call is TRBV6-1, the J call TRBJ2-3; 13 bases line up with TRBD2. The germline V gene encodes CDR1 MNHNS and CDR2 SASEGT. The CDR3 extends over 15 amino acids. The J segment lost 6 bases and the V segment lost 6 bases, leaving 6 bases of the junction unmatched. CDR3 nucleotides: TGTGCCAGCAGGGGACTAGCGGGGCCGCGGGATACGCAGTATTTT. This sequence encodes CASRGLAGPRDTQYF.

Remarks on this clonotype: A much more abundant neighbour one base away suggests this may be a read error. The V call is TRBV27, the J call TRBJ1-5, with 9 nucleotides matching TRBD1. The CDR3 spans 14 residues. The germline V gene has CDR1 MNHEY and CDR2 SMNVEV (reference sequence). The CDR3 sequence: CAGSRQGGDQPQHF. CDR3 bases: TGTGCCGGCAGCCGACAGGGGGGAGATCAGCCCCAGCATTTT.

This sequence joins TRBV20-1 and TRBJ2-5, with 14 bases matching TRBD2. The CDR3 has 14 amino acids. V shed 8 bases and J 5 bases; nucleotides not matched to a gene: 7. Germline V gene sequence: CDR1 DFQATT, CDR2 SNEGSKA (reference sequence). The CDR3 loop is CSPGLAGVEETQYF. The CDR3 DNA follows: TGCAGTCCGGGACTAGCGGGAGTCGAGGAGACCCAGTACTTC.

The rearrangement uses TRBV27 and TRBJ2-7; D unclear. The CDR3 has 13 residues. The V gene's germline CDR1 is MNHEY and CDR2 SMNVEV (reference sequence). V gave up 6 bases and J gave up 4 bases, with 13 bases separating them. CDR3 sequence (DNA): TGTGCCAGCAGCCCCGGTGGTGATTACGAGCAGTACTTC. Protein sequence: CASSPGGDYEQYF.

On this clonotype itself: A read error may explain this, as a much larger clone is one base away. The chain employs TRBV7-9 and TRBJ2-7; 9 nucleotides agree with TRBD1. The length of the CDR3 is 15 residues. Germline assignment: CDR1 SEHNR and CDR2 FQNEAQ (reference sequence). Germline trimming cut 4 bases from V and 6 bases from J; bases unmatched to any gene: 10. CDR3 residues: CASSSRGQGWGEQYF. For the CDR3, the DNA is TGTGCCAGCAGCTCACGGGGACAGGGTTGGGGCGAGCAGTACTTC.

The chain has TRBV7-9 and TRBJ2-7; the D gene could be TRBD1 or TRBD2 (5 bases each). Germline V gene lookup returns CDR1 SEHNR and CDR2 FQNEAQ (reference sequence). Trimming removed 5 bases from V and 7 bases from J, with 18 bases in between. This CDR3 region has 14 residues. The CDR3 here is CASSPRDGSREQYF. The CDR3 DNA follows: TGTGCCAGCAGCCCAAGGGACGGCTCGCGGGAGCAGTACTTC.

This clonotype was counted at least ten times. CDR3 residues: CASTSDSQETQYF. CDR3 bases: TGTGCCAGCACCTCGGACAGTCAAGAGACCCAGTACTTC. The V and J genes are TRBV5-4 and TRBJ2-5; a weak D match, TRBD1 (6 bases). The CDR3 contains 13 residues. Trimming cost V 6 bases and J 2 bases, with 11 bases left between them. Germline V CDR1 and CDR2: SGHNT, YYREEE (reference sequence).

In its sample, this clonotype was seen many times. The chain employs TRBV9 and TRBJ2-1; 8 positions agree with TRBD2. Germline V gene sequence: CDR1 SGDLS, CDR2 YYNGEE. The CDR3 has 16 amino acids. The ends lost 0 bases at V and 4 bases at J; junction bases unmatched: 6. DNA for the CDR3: TGTGCCAGCAGCGTAGTCTCAGCGGGAGTTTACAATGAGCAGTTCTTC. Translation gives CASSVVSAGVYNEQFF.

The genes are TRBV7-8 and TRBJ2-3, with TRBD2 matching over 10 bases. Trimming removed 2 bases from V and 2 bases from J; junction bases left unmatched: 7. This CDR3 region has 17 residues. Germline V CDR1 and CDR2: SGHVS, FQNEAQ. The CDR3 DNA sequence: TGTGCCAGCAGCTTAAGGGCAGCGGGAGGGGTCACAGATACGCAGTATTTT. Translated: CASSLRAAGGVTDTQYF.

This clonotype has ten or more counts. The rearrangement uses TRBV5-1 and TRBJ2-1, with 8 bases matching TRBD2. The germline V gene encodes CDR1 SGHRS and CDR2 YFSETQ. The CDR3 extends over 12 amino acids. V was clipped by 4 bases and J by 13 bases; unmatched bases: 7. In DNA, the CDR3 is TGCGCCAGCAGCCCCCCGGGGACTAGTCAGTTCTTC. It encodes CASSPPGTSQFF.

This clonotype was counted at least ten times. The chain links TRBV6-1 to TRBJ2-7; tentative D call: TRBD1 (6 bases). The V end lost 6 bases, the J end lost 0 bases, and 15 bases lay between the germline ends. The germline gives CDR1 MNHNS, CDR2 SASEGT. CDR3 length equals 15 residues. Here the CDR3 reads CASRDGQISSYEQYF. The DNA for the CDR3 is TGTGCCAGCAGGGACGGACAGATAAGCTCCTACGAGCAGTACTTC.

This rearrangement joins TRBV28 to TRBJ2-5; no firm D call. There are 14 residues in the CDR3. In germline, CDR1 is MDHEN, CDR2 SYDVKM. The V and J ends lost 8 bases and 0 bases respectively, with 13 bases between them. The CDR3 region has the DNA TGTGCCAGCTCTCAACGAAACGACCAAGAGACCCAGTACTTC. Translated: CASSQRNDQETQYF.

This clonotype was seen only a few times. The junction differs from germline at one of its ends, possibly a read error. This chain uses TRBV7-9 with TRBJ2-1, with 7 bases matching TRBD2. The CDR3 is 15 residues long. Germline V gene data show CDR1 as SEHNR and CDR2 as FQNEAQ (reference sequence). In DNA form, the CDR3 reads TGTGTCAGCAGCTTAGAGCGGGACCTATACAATGAGCAGTTCTTC. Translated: CVSSLERDLYNEQFF.